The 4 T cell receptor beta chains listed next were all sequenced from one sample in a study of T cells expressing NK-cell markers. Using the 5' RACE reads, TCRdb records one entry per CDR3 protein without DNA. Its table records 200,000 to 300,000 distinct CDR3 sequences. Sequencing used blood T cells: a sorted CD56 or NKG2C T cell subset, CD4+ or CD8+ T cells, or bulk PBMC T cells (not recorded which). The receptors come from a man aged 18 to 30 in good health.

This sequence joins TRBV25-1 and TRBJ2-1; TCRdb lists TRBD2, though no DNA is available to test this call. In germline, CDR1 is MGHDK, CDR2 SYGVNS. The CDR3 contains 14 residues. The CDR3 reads CASGSTSGSNEQFF.

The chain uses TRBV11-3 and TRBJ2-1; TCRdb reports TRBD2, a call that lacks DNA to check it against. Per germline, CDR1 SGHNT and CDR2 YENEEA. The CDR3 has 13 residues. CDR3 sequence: CASSLGRPNEQFF.

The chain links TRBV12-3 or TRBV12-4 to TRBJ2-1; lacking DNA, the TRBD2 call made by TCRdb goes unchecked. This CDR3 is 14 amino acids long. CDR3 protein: CASSRLAESNEQFF.

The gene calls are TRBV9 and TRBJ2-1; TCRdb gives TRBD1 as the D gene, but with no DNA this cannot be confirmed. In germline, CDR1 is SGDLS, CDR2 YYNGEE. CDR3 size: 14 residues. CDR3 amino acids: CASSVRLTHRKQFF.